Listed below are T cell receptor beta chains from one sample, sequenced in a study of shared clonotypes between healthy human individuals. Profiling relied on immunoSEQ multiplex PCR, and the TCRdb table lists in-frame clones only, not all of them. Of roughly 700,000 clones in the sample, less than 95% were seen once. Material for sequencing was memory CD8+ T cells from PBMCs. These receptors were obtained from a man in his late teens or twenties in good health. Some clones in this sample may be carry-over from other donors' samples. The CDR3 runs from the conserved cysteine through the conserved F or W. Fields, in order: CDR3 length, D gene, V gene, clone size, J gene, CDR3 DNA, CDR3 protein. A D gene is named only where the DNA matches it firmly. Some rows mark clone size as missing; the rest say once, few, many or name a class of expanded clone.

12	NA	TRBV19	NA	TRBJ2-7	TGTGCCAGTAGAGGCCCGGGATACGAGCAGTACTTC	CASRGPGYEQYF
14	NA	TRBV19	NA	TRBJ1-1	TGTGCCAGTAGTATTCGTCCAGGGAACACTGAAGCTTTCTTT	CASSIRPGNTEAFF
14	NA	TRBV19	NA	TRBJ1-4	TGTGCCAGTAGTTTTCGCGGAGGCGTAGAAAAACTGTTTTTT	CASSFRGGVEKLFF
17	NA	TRBV25-1	NA	TRBJ2-3	TGTGCCAGCAGCGCAGATCCGGTACTAGCTGAGGCAGATACGCAGTATTTT	CASSADPVLAEADTQYF
12	NA	TRBV29-1	once	TRBJ2-5	TGCAGCGTTGAAGAGAGGAGGAGGACCCAGTACTTC	CSVEERRRTQYF
13	TRBD2	TRBV27	NA	TRBJ2-3	TGTGCCAGCAGTTTCTCGTGGGGGGGTACGCAGTATTTT	CASSFSWGGTQYF
15	NA	TRBV6-5	NA	TRBJ2-2	TGTGCCAGCAGTGGTCAGCTGGGAGGCACCGGGGAGCTGTTTTTT	CASSGQLGGTGELFF
17	NA	TRBV5-4	once	TRBJ1-3	TGTGCCAGCAGCCCTATCCCTGGACACAGTAAAGGGGACACCATATATTTT	CASSPIPGHSKGDTIYF
16	NA	TRBV4-1	NA	TRBJ2-7	TGCGCCAGCAGCCACTCGACGTCGGGACGGATCTACGAGCAGTACTTC	CASSHSTSGRIYEQYF
16	TRBD2	TRBV11-2	NA	TRBJ2-3	TGTGCCAGCAGCTTAGATCTAGCGGGTTCCACAGATACGCAGTATTTT	CASSLDLAGSTDTQYF
16	NA	TRBV19	NA	TRBJ1-1	TGTGCCAGTAGTATAGATGGGGGGGCAGCGAACACTGAAGCTTTCTTT	CASSIDGGAANTEAFF
15	NA	TRBV7-6	NA	TRBJ2-7	TGTGCCAGCAGCTTAGGTGGACTTCCCGTGGGGGAGCAGTACTTC	CASSLGGLPVGEQYF
14	NA	TRBV27	NA	TRBJ2-1	TGTGCCAGCAGTTCCGTTATGAGCTACAATGAGCAGTTCTTC	CASSSVMSYNEQFF
14	TRBD1	TRBV27	NA	TRBJ1-5	TGTGCCAGCAGAATCCGGGACAGGGGCCAGCCCCAGCATTTT	CASRIRDRGQPQHF
13	NA	TRBV6-5	NA	TRBJ1-5	TGTGCCAGCAGTTCCGTATGGGGGCAGCCCCAGCATTTT	CASSSVWGQPQHF
19	TRBD2	TRBV27	NA	TRBJ2-3	TGTGCCAGCAGTTTATCGGTCCGGGGAGCGGGATCTAGCACAGATACGCAGTATTTT	CASSLSVRGAGSSTDTQYF
15	TRBD2	TRBV11-2	NA	TRBJ2-7	TGTGCCAGCAGCCCACTAGCGGGAGAGGTCTACGAGCAGTACTTC	CASSPLAGEVYEQYF
14	NA	TRBV2	NA	TRBJ2-3	TGTGCCAGCAGTGGGCTAGCGAGTACAGATACGCAGTATTTT	CASSGLASTDTQYF
15	TRBD1	TRBV19	few	TRBJ2-7	TGTGCCAGTAGTGCTCCGGGACAGCTACCCTACGAGCAGTACTTC	CASSAPGQLPYEQYF
13	NA	TRBV9	NA	TRBJ1-1	TGTGCCAGCAGCGCCCGACACTACACTGAAGCTTTCTTT	CASSARHYTEAFF
12	NA	TRBV7-9	few	TRBJ2-1	TGTGCCAGCAGCTTAGGGGCTAATGAGCAGTTCTTC	CASSLGANEQFF
12	NA	TRBV29-1	NA	TRBJ2-5	TGCAGCGTTGTAGGCGGGCAAGAGACCCAGTACTTC	CSVVGGQETQYF
17	TRBD2	TRBV9	NA	TRBJ2-5	TGTGCCAGCAGCGTAGTTGCGACTAGCGGGCACCAAGAGACCCAGTACTTC	CASSVVATSGHQETQYF
18	NA	TRBV7-9	NA	TRBJ2-6	TGTGCCAGCAGCTCCCTTGACGGGTTAATCTCTGGGGCCAACGTCCTGACTTTC	CASSSLDGLISGANVLTF
15	NA	TRBV9	NA	TRBJ1-2	TGTGCCAGCAGCGTAGGACAGACTAGGAACTATGGCTACACCTTC	CASSVGQTRNYGYTF
13	NA	TRBV30	few	TRBJ1-5	TGTGCCTGGAGCCCCGGGTCCTTTCAGCCCCAGCATTTT	CAWSPGSFQPQHF
13	NA	TRBV27	NA	TRBJ1-5	TGTGCCAGCAGACGGGGTGGCAATCAGCCCCAGCATTTT	CASRRGGNQPQHF
16	NA	TRBV10-1	NA	TRBJ2-1	TGCGCCAGCAGTGAAAGTGCGAGAGAACCCTACAATGAGCAGTTCTTC	CASSESAREPYNEQFF
13	TRBD1	TRBV6-5	NA	TRBJ1-4	TGTGCCACCCACCGGGACAGGGGCGAAAAACTGTTTTTT	CATHRDRGEKLFF
13	TRBD2	TRBV28	NA	TRBJ2-1	TGTGCCAGCAGTGCGGGGGTGCTGTGGGAGCAGTTCTTC	CASSAGVLWEQFF
18	TRBD2	TRBV19	NA	TRBJ2-1	TGTGCCAGTAGTATGGGACTAGGATGGGCCTCGTCCTACAATGAGCAGTTCTTC	CASSMGLGWASSYNEQFF
13	NA	TRBV4-1	once	TRBJ2-7	TGCGCCAGCAGCCAAGTCGGTTCCTACGAGCAGTACTTC	CASSQVGSYEQYF
18	TRBD2	TRBV27	NA	TRBJ2-3	TGTGCCAGCAACCTCGTACTTGCTAGCGGGGCTAGCACAGATACGCAGTATTTT	CASNLVLASGASTDTQYF
16	NA	TRBV7-6	NA	TRBJ1-1	TGTGCCAGCAGCTTAGAATTGCCAGGGGAGAACACTGAAGCTTTCTTT	CASSLELPGENTEAFF
15	NA	TRBV27	NA	TRBJ2-7	TGTGCCAGCAGTTTATCCGTCAAGAGCTCCTACGAGCAGTACTTC	CASSLSVKSSYEQYF
14	NA	TRBV15	few	TRBJ1-1	TGTGCCACCAGCAGCCGGCCCACGAACACTGAAGCTTTCTTT	CATSSRPTNTEAFF
16	TRBD2	TRBV7-9	NA	TRBJ2-7	TGTGCCAGCCGATCCCCTTCCCGGGAGGGTCCCTACGAGCAGTACTTC	CASRSPSREGPYEQYF
14	TRBD1	TRBV7-9	NA	TRBJ2-7	TGTGCCAGCAGCTTAGGGACAGGGTCCTACGAGCAGTACTTC	CASSLGTGSYEQYF
15	TRBD2	TRBV28	NA	TRBJ2-1	TGTGCCAGCAGTTTTGAACTAGCGGGAGTGCATGAGCAGTTCTTC	CASSFELAGVHEQFF
13	NA	TRBV11-2	once	TRBJ1-5	TGTGCCAGCAGCAAGGGGGTCAATCAGCCCCAGCATTTT	CASSKGVNQPQHF
13	TRBD1	TRBV28	once	TRBJ2-2	TGTGCCAGCAGAGGGACAGGGCACGGGGAGCTGTTTTTT	CASRGTGHGELFF
15	TRBD2	TRBV9	NA	TRBJ2-7	TGTGCCAGCAGCGCGGGGGGTTCAAGCTCCTACGAGCAGTACTTC	CASSAGGSSSYEQYF
17	TRBD2	TRBV19	once	TRBJ2-1	TGTGCCAGTGCCGGCAGGGGACTAGCGGTTACCTACAATGAGCAGTTCTTC	CASAGRGLAVTYNEQFF
14	TRBD1	TRBV29-1	NA	TRBJ2-7	TGCAGCGTTGAATTGACAGGGAAGTCGGGAGAGCAGTACTTC	CSVELTGKSGEQYF